Each of the 11 T cell receptor beta chains below was sequenced from the same sample in a study of CD8 T cells in ankylosing spondylitis. TCRdb recomputed calls from the 5' RACE reads with MiXCR, one row per CDR3 protein. In the table there are some 270,000 distinct CDR3 sequences, 30% to 35% of which are singletons. The specimen was blood, either unsorted or a sorted T cell fraction (not recorded which). These receptors came from a male donor with ankylosing spondylitis or in good health (not recorded which).

In this sample, this clonotype turned up a few times. The genes are TRBV20-1 and TRBJ2-7; 10 bases line up with TRBD1. V was pared by 5 bases and J by 6 bases, with 10 bases of the junction left unmatched. Germline CDR1 reads DFQATT; CDR2 reads SNEGSKA (reference sequence). The CDR3 is 14 residues long. CDR3 region: CSASRPGTGVEQYF. In DNA, the CDR3 is TGCAGTGCTTCCCGTCCCGGGACAGGGGTCGAGCAGTACTTC.

A few counts support this clonotype. The V gene is TRBV3-1, the J gene TRBJ1-2; D not certain. The germline V gene encodes CDR1 LGHDT and CDR2 YNNKEL (reference sequence). The CDR3 covers 12 residues. The V end lost 5 bases, the J end lost 6 bases, and 10 bases lay between the germline ends. CDR3 protein: CASSKNSDGYTF. The CDR3, as DNA: TGTGCCAGCAGCAAAAACAGCGATGGCTACACCTTC.

This clonotype was detected only a few times. V is TRBV20-1 and J is TRBJ1-5; 8 bases agree with TRBD1. The CDR3 sequence is 13 residues long. V shed 2 bases, J shed 4 bases, and the junction held 1 base outside the gene matches. Germline assignment: CDR1 DFQATT and CDR2 SNEGSKA (reference sequence). CDR3 bases: TGCAGTGCTAGACAGGGGGCGAATCAGCCCCAGCATTTT. It is translated as CSARQGANQPQHF.

In this sample, this clonotype turned up a few times. V is TRBV12-3 or TRBV12-4 and J is TRBJ2-5; D is uncertain. This CDR3 has 13 amino acids. V was shortened by 6 bases and J by 4 bases, with 12 bases between the two germline ends. As DNA, the CDR3 is TGTGCCAGCAGCCTTGCGTCTCGAGAGACCCAGTACTTC. It specifies CASSLASRETQYF.

This clonotype has just a few counts. This chain uses TRBV20-1 with TRBJ2-7; possibly TRBD2 for D (6 bases). CDR1 is DFQATT and CDR2 is SNEGSKA in the germline V gene (reference sequence). This CDR3 has 14 amino acids. Trimming removed 1 base at V and 3 bases at J, with 13 bases between. This CDR3 reads CSARASYGGYEQYF. The CDR3 DNA reads as TGCAGTGCTAGAGCGTCATACGGGGGCTACGAGCAGTACTTC.

The chain is built from TRBV20-1 and TRBJ2-4, with no clear D. Per the germline V gene, CDR1 is DFQATT and CDR2 is SNEGSKA (reference sequence). V lost 1 base, J lost 12 bases, and 19 bases lay in between. The CDR3 consists of 14 residues. CDR3: CSARALDQMSPQYF. Here the CDR3 DNA reads TGCAGTGCTAGAGCCCTGGACCAGATGAGTCCTCAGTACTTC.

The J gene is TRBJ2-3, the V gene TRBV20-1; possible D gene TRBD1, 5 bases. The germline V gene encodes CDR1 DFQATT and CDR2 SNEGSKA (reference sequence). This CDR3 region has 14 residues. Between the trimmed V and J ends, which lost 2 bases and 4 bases, there was a span of 13 bases. The CDR3 DNA reads as TGCAGTGCTAGACGTGGGGTAGGGGCAGATACGCAGTATTTT. This translates into CSARRGVGADTQYF.

This clonotype was seen repeatedly, ten times or more. CDR3 nucleotide sequence: TGCGCCAGCAGCCCCGACAGGGGTAAGGGCTACACCTTC. Amino acids: CASSPDRGKGYTF. V usage is TRBV5-1 and J usage is TRBJ1-2; 8 bases map to TRBD1. CDR1 is SGHRS, CDR2 YFSETQ, per germline. J lost 8 bases, V lost 4 bases, and 7 bases had no gene match. This CDR3 is built from 13 residues. Full variable domain (outside the CDR3, taken from reference TRBV5-1 and TRBJ1-2): KAGVTQTPRYLIKTRGQQVTLSCSPISGHRSVSWYQQTPGQGLQFLFEYFSETQRNKGNFPGRFSGRQFSNSRSEMNVSTLELGDSALYLCASSPDRGKGYTFGSGTRLTVV.

This clonotype was counted between two and nine times. The chain employs TRBV20-1 and TRBJ2-1; D possibly corresponds to TRBD2 (6 bases). Trimming took off 5 bases at V and 4 bases at J, with 18 bases between the two ends. In germline, CDR1 is DFQATT, CDR2 SNEGSKA (reference sequence). The CDR3 spans 15 residues. The CDR3 spells CSAAYWVEGYNEQFF. CDR3 sequence (DNA): TGCAGTGCTGCCTACTGGGTGGAGGGTTACAATGAGCAGTTCTTC.

CDR3 coding DNA: TGTGCCAGCACTACAGGGGCCCAAGGGGATATTCAGTACTTC. It translates to CASTTGAQGDIQYF. The V and J genes are TRBV12-3 or TRBV12-4 and TRBJ2-4, with TRBD1 matching 7 bases. V was clipped by 7 bases and J by 10 bases; unmatched bases: 13. The CDR3 length is 14 residues.

This clonotype was seen more than once but under ten times. This rearrangement joins TRBV28 to TRBJ2-5; 8 nucleotides align to TRBD1. CDR3 length: 16 residues. V gave up 6 bases and J gave up 4 bases; unmatched junction bases: 13. Germline V gene lookup returns CDR1 MDHEN and CDR2 SYDVKM. The CDR3: CASSSNGQGRGETQYF. CDR3 in DNA: TGTGCCAGCAGCTCTAACGGACAGGGCCGGGGAGAGACCCAGTACTTC.